A selection of T cell receptor beta chains follows, all from one sample in a study of blood T cell repertoires in COVID-19. Measured with immunoSEQ multiplex PCR; TCRdb has only the in-frame clones, and not every one. The sample comprises 250,000 or so clones, around 90% of which are singletons, and 0.65% to 0.95% rests with the top ten. Sequencing used peripheral blood. The origin of the receptors is a woman between 25 and 40 years old with acute or convalescent COVID-19. CDR3s include the opening cysteine and the closing phenylalanine or tryptophan. Each record gives: V gene, J gene, D gene, clone size, CDR3 DNA, CDR3 protein. A D gene is named only where the DNA matches it firmly. Clone size, where shown, is once, few, many, or a class for clones that have expanded.

V: TRBV6-6; J: TRBJ2-1; D: TRBD2; size: .; DNA: TGTGCCAGCAGTTCGGGACTAGCACGAACCCCTGAGCAGTTCTTC; CDR3: CASSSGLARTPEQFF
V: TRBV10-2; J: TRBJ2-2; D: TRBD1; size: .; DNA: TGCGCCAGCAGTGAGCCGGACAGGGTGTTCACCGGGGAGCTGTTTTTT; CDR3: CASSEPDRVFTGELFF
V: TRBV7-7; J: TRBJ2-1; D: .; size: few; DNA: TGTGCCAGCAGCTTAGACTCCATGCACGATGAGCAGTTCTTC; CDR3: CASSLDSMHDEQFF
V: TRBV11-3; J: TRBJ2-1; D: .; size: .; DNA: TGTGCCAGCAGCCCATCTAGCTATGAGCAGTTCTTC; CDR3: CASSPSSYEQFF
V: TRBV10-3; J: TRBJ1-6; D: TRBD1; size: .; DNA: TGTGCCATCAGTGCGAGCGCAGGGGGCCGGGATTCACCCCTCCACTTT; CDR3: CAISASAGGRDSPLHF
V: TRBV15; J: TRBJ2-7; D: TRBD1; size: .; DNA: TGTGCCACCAGGGTCGGGACAGCCTACGAGCAGTACTTC; CDR3: CATRVGTAYEQYF
V: TRBV19; J: TRBJ1-1; D: TRBD1; size: .; DNA: TGTGCCAGTAGGGGACAGGGTAACACTGAAGCTTTCTTT; CDR3: CASRGQGNTEAFF
V: TRBV14; J: TRBJ1-4; D: .; size: .; DNA: TGTGCCAGCAGCCAAGGCTTAGCGGTGGCTAATGAAAAACTGTTTTTT; CDR3: CASSQGLAVANEKLFF
V: TRBV25-1; J: TRBJ2-3; D: TRBD2; size: .; DNA: TGTGCCAGCAGTATACTAGCGGAAGCCCTTCACACAGATACGCAGTATTTT; CDR3: CASSILAEALHTDTQYF
V: TRBV27; J: TRBJ2-1; D: TRBD2; size: .; DNA: TGTGCCAGCAGTTCCCCAGGTGGGCGGGAGGGCCCGCGGCAGTTCTTC; CDR3: CASSSPGGREGPRQFF
V: TRBV19; J: TRBJ1-4; D: .; size: .; DNA: TGTGCCAGTAGCCACAGGGTGGCTAATGAAAAACTGTTTTTT; CDR3: CASSHRVANEKLFF
V: TRBV5-4; J: TRBJ1-1; D: .; size: .; DNA: TGTGCCAGCACCCAAAGGGGAATTTTGTACACTGAAGCTTTCTTT; CDR3: CASTQRGILYTEAFF
V: TRBV29-1; J: TRBJ2-7; D: TRBD2; size: few; DNA: TGCAGCACCCGTTCTAGCGGAACAACCTACGAGCAGTACTTC; CDR3: CSTRSSGTTYEQYF
V: TRBV5-6; J: TRBJ1-4; D: .; size: once; DNA: TGTGCCAGCAGCTTGGAAGACAGTCGTAATGAAAAACTGTTTTTT; CDR3: CASSLEDSRNEKLFF
V: TRBV2; J: TRBJ2-1; D: .; size: .; DNA: TGTGCCAGCAGTGAATACGGAGTTGAGCAGTTCTTC; CDR3: CASSEYGVEQFF
V: TRBV30; J: TRBJ1-1; D: TRBD1; size: .; DNA: TGTGCCTGGAGTTTTACAGGGGACACTGAAGCTTTCTTT; CDR3: CAWSFTGDTEAFF